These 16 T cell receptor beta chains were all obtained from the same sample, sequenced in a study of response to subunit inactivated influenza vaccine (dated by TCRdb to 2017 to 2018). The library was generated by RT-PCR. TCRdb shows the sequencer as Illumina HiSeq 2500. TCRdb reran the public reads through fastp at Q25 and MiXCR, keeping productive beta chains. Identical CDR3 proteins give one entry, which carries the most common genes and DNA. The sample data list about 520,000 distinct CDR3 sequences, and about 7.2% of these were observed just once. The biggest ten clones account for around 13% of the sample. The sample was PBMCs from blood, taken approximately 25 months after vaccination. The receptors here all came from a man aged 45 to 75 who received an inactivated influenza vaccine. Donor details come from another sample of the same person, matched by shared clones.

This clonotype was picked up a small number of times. The CDR3 is CASSPSHRGTSYEQYF. CDR3 DNA sequence: TGTGCCAGCTCACCATCCCACAGGGGCACCTCCTACGAGCAGTACTTC. The chain recombines TRBV18 with TRBJ2-7; 7 bases fit TRBD1. This CDR3 region has 16 residues. Germline assignment: CDR1 KGHSH and CDR2 LQKENI. V gave up 2 bases and J gave up 0 bases; unmatched junction bases: 7.

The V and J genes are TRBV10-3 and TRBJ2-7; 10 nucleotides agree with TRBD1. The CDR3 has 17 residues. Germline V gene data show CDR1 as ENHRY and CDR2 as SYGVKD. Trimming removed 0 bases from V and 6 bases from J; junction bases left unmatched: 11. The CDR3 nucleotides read TGTGCCATCAGTGAGTCGAGTTGGAGACAGGGGGCCTCCGAGCAGTACTTC. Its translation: CAISESSWRQGASEQYF.

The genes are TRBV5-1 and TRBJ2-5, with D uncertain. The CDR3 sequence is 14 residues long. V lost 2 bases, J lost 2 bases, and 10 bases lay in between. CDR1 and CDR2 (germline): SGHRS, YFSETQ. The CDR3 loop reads CASSLDASQETQYF. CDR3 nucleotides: TGCGCCAGCAGCTTAGACGCGTCTCAAGAGACCCAGTACTTC.

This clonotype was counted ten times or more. CDR3: CASSFGGASTDTQYF. CDR3 nucleotides: TGCGCCAGCAGCTTCGGGGGAGCTAGCACAGATACGCAGTATTTT. This chain connects TRBV5-1 to TRBJ2-3, with D possibly TRBD2 on 6 matching bases. V was pared by 2 bases and J by 0 bases, with 10 bases between. Germline CDR1 reads SGHRS; CDR2 reads YFSETQ. The CDR3 loop spans 15 amino acids.

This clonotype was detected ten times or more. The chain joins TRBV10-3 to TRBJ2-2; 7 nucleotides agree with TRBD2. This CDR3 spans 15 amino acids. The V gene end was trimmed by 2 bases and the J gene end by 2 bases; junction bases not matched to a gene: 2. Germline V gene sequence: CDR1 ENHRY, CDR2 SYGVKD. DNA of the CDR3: TGTGCCATCAGTGAGAGCGGGGATAACACCGGGGAGCTGTTTTTT. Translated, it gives CAISESGDNTGELFF.

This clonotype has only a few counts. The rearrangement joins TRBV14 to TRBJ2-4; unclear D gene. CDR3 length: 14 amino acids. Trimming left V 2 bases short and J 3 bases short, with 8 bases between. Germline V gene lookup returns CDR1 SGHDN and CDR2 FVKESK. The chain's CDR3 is CASSQYALKNIQYF. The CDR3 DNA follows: TGTGCCAGCAGCCAATACGCTCTCAAAAACATTCAGTACTTC.

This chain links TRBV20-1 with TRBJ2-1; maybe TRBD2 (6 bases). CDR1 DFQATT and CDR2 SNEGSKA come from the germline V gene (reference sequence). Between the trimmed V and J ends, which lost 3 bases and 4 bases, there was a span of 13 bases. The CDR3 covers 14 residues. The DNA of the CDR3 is TGCAGTGCTAGGAGGGGTAGCGGTTACAATGAGCAGTTCTTC. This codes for CSARRGSGYNEQFF.

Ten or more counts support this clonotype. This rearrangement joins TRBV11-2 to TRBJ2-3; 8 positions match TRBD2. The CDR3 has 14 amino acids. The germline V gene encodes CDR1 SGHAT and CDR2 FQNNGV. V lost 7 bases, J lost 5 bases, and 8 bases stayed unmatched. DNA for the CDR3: TGTGCCAGCAAACGGCGGGAGGCGGAAGATACGCAGTATTTT. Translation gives CASKRREAEDTQYF.

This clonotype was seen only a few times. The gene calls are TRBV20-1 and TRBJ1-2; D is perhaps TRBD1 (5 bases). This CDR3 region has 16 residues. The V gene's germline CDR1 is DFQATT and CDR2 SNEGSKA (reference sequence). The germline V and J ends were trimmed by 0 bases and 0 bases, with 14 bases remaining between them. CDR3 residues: CSARDAGPLSNYGYTF. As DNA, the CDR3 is TGCAGTGCTAGAGATGCGGGGCCACTTTCTAACTATGGCTACACCTTC.

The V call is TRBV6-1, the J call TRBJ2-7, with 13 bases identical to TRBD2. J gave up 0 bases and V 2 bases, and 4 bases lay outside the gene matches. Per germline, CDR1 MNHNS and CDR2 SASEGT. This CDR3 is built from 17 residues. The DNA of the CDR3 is TGTGCCAGCAGTGAACGGGGACTAGCGGGACCCTCCTACGAGCAGTACTTC. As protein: CASSERGLAGPSYEQYF.

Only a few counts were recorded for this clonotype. The CDR3 region is CASRWTGSAYEQYF. The CDR3, as DNA: TGTGCCAGCAGATGGACAGGGTCGGCTTACGAGCAGTACTTC. V gene TRBV28 combines with J gene TRBJ2-7; TRBD1 matches 8 bases. Trimming took 6 bases from V and 4 from J; bases not matched to a gene: 8. This CDR3 has 14 residues. The germline gives CDR1 MDHEN, CDR2 SYDVKM.

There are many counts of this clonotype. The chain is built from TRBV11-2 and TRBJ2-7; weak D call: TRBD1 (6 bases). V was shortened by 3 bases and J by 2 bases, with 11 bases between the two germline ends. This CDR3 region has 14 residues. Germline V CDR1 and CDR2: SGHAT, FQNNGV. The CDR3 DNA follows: TGTGCCAGCAGCTTCCCGGACAGTCCCTACGAGCAGTACTTC. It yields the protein CASSFPDSPYEQYF.

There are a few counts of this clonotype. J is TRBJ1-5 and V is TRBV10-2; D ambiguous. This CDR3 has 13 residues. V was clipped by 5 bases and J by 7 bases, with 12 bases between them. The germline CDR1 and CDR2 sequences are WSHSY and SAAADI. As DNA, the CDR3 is TGCGCCAGCAGTAGTCTCCCCAACCAGCCCCAGCATTTT. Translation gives CASSSLPNQPQHF.

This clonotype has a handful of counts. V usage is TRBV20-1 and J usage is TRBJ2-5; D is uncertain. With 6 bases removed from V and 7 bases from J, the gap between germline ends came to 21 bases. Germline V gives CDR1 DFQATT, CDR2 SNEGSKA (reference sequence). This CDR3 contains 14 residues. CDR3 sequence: CSAEVAGPKGTQYF. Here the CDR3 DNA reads TGCAGTGCGGAAGTCGCTGGACCCAAAGGGACCCAGTACTTC.

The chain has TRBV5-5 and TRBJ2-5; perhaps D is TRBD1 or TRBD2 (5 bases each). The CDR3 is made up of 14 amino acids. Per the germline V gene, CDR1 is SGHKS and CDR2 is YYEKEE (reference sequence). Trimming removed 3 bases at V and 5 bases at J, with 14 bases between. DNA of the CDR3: TGTGCCAGCAGCTGGGGGTCGGGCCGGGAGACCCAGTACTTC. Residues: CASSWGSGRETQYF.

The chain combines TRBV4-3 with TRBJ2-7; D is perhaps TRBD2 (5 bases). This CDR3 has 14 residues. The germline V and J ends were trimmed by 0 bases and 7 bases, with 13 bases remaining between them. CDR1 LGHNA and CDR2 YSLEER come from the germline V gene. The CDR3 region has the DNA TGCGCCAGCAGCCAAGATATGCAAGGCGGGGAGCAGTACTTC. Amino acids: CASSQDMQGGEQYF.